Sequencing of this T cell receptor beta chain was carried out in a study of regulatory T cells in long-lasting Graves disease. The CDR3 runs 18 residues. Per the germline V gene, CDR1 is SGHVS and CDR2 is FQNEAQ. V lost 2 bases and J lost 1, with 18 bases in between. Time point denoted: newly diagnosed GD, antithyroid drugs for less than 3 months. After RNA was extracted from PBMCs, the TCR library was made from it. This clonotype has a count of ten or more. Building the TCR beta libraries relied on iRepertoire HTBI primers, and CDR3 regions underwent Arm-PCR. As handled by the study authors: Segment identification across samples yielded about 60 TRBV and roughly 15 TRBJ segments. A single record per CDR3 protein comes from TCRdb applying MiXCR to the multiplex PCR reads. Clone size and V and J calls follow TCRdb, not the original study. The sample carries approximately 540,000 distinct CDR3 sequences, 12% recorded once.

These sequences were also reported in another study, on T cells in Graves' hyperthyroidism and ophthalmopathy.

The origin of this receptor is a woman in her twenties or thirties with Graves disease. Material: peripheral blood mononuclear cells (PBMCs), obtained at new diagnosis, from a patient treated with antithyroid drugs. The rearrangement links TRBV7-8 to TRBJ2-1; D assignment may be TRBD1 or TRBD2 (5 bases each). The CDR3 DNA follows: TGTGCCAGCAGCTTACGGGACGCCTCTCGAAGGTCCTACAATGAGCAGTTCTTC. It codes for CASSLRDASRRSYNEQFF.